This passage covers 7 T cell receptor beta chains from one sample sequenced in a study of T-cell reconstitution after alpha-beta-depleted transplantation in children. It was with unique molecular identifiers that the TCRbeta library was prepared. TCRdb redid the calling of the PCR reads with MiXCR, one entry per CDR3 protein. The sample lists around 960,000 distinct CDR3 sequences, about 29% seen once, with roughly 31% in the top ten. Sample: PBMCs, mostly from graft donor cells, taken 360 days after TCRalphabeta/CD19-depleted stem cell transplant. The receptors here all came from a boy younger than two who had a stem cell transplant for SCID, so the T cells may come from the graft donor.

The gene calls are TRBV7-3 and TRBJ2-7, with TRBD2 matching over 13 bases. The CDR3 consists of 18 residues. Germline CDR1 SGHTA, CDR2 FQGTGA. With V trimmed by 1 base and J by 0 bases, 6 bases remained unmatched. The CDR3 region is CASSLRLAGGFPSYEQYF. CDR3 nucleotides: TGTGCCAGCAGCTTAAGACTAGCGGGGGGCTTCCCCTCCTACGAGCAGTACTTC.

The chain is built from TRBV20-1 and TRBJ1-4, with a possible D match to TRBD1 (6 bases). The CDR3 consists of 14 residues. The V gene lost 1 base and the J gene lost 7 bases, with 13 bases spanning the gap. Germline loops: CDR1 DFQATT, CDR2 SNEGSKA (reference sequence). This CDR3 is CSARAEGGVEKLFF. CDR3 DNA: TGCAGTGCTAGAGCGGAGGGGGGGGTTGAAAAACTGTTTTTT.

The chain uses TRBV11-3 and TRBJ2-5; D gene ambiguous. V was shortened by 1 base and J by 2 bases, with 14 bases between the two germline ends. The V gene's germline CDR1 is SGHNT and CDR2 YENEEA. The CDR3 has 16 amino acids. Here the CDR3 reads CASSLGAHLLQETQYF. The DNA for the CDR3 is TGTGCCAGCAGCTTAGGGGCCCACCTGCTACAAGAGACCCAGTACTTC.

This clonotype came up a few times. The chain uses TRBV14 and TRBJ2-7, with 8 bases fitting TRBD1. CDR3 length equals 14 residues. The V gene end was trimmed by 2 bases and the J gene end by 11 bases; junction bases not matched to a gene: 11. Germline assignment: CDR1 SGHDN and CDR2 FVKESK. CDR3 in DNA: TGTGCCAGCAGCCAACTTCGACAGGGGTTTCCGGAGTACTTC. Amino acid sequence: CASSQLRQGFPEYF.

The table lists this clonotype with a few counts. The rearrangement links TRBV10-2 to TRBJ2-7; D may be TRBD2 (6 bases). From germline, CDR1 is WSHSY and CDR2 SAAADI. Trimming left V 11 bases short and J 3 bases short, with 17 bases between. This CDR3 spans 13 amino acids. The CDR3 region has the DNA TGCGCCTCGGCCCGCGGGGTGAACTACGAGCAGTACTTC. It encodes CASARGVNYEQYF.

This clonotype was picked up a small number of times. The V gene is TRBV5-1, the J gene TRBJ2-7; the D gene is possibly TRBD1 (5 bases). The V gene lost 2 bases and the J gene lost 1 base, with 13 bases spanning the gap. CDR3 length equals 15 residues. Germline V gives CDR1 SGHRS, CDR2 YFSETQ. Here the CDR3 DNA reads TGCGCCAGCAGCTTCCAGGTTGGGGCTTCCTACGAGCAGTACTTC. Encoded protein: CASSFQVGASYEQYF.

The V and J genes are TRBV2 and TRBJ2-5, with 7 bases aligning to TRBD2. This CDR3 spans 17 amino acids. In germline, CDR1 is SNHLY, CDR2 FYNNEI. V shed 3 bases and J 2 bases; nucleotides not matched to a gene: 12. The CDR3 region is CASSDSRSAGEQETQYF. In nucleotides, the CDR3 is TGTGCCAGCAGTGATTCCCGTTCGGCGGGGGAGCAAGAGACCCAGTACTTC.